The 21 T cell receptor beta chains in this list originate from one sample, sequenced in a study of blood T cell repertoires in COVID-19. Profiling relied on immunoSEQ multiplex PCR, and the TCRdb table lists in-frame clones only, not all of them. Of approximately 280,000 clones detected, around 85% appear once; the ten largest clones hold 2% to 3%. Specimen: PBMCs or T cells enriched from blood (not recorded which). The receptors stem from a woman aged 50 to 65 who had recovered from COVID-19.

The chain links TRBV27 to TRBJ1-1; a possible D gene is TRBD1 (5 bases). V was clipped by 5 bases and J by 1 base, with 8 bases between them. The germline V gene has CDR1 MNHEY and CDR2 SMNVEV (reference sequence). The CDR3 covers 13 residues. Here the CDR3 DNA reads TGTGCCAGCAGTCACGACAGGAACACTGAAGCTTTCTTT. As protein: CASSHDRNTEAFF.

The V and J genes are TRBV24-1 and TRBJ2-3; D perhaps matches TRBD1 (6 bases). This CDR3 has 15 residues. From germline, CDR1 is KGHDR and CDR2 SFDVKD. The V and J ends lost 7 bases and 4 bases respectively, with 17 bases between them. The CDR3 DNA sequence: TGTGCCACCAGCGCTTTACCGGGACAATCAGATACGCAGTATTTT. Protein product: CATSALPGQSDTQYF.

V usage is TRBV7-9 and J usage is TRBJ2-1; 9 bases agree with TRBD2. V was pared by 2 bases and J by 7 bases, with 3 bases of the junction left unmatched. The CDR3 sequence is 14 residues long. The germline CDR1 and CDR2 sequences are SEHNR and FQNEAQ (reference sequence). CDR3 in DNA: TGTGCCAGCAGCTTAACGACTAGCGGAAATGAGCAGTTCTTC. This codes for CASSLTTSGNEQFF.

The chain combines TRBV4-2 with TRBJ1-6, with D perhaps TRBD1 (5 bases). The germline CDR1 and CDR2 sequences are LGHNA and YNFKEQ. The V end was cut by 1 base, the J end by 0 bases, with 10 bases between. This CDR3 is 17 amino acids long. The CDR3: CASSQANRYSYNSPLHF. DNA of the CDR3: TGTGCCAGCAGCCAAGCTAACAGGTACTCCTATAATTCACCCCTCCACTTT.

The V call is TRBV30, the J call TRBJ2-7; 8 nucleotides match TRBD1. The V and J ends lost 5 bases and 2 bases, in that order; junction bases with no gene match: 2. Germline V gene sequence: CDR1 GTSNPN, CDR2 SVGIG (reference sequence). There are 12 residues in the CDR3. CDR3 protein: CAWDRGPYEQYF. CDR3 DNA: TGTGCCTGGGACAGGGGCCCCTACGAGCAGTACTTC.

J is TRBJ2-7 and V is TRBV29-1, with unresolved D. This CDR3 has 12 amino acids. Between the trimmed V and J ends, which lost 4 bases and 4 bases, there was a span of 11 bases. Per the germline V gene, CDR1 is SQVTM and CDR2 is ANQGSEA. The CDR3 reads CSVVTASYEQYF. As DNA, the CDR3 is TGCAGCGTTGTAACAGCAAGTTACGAGCAGTACTTC.

J is TRBJ2-2 and V is TRBV7-6; 8 positions match TRBD1. The trim removed 1 base at V and 6 bases at J, leaving 4 bases unmatched. The V gene's germline CDR1 is SGHVS and CDR2 FNYEAQ. This CDR3 has 15 residues. The CDR3 protein is CASSLGTGFAGELFF. In DNA form, the CDR3 reads TGTGCCAGCAGCTTAGGGACAGGGTTTGCCGGGGAGCTGTTTTTT.

The chain is built from TRBV19 and TRBJ1-6, with TRBD1 as a possible D gene (5 bases). This CDR3 is 15 amino acids long. CDR1 LNHDA and CDR2 SQIVND come from the germline V gene (reference sequence). The V end lost 2 bases, the J end lost 7 bases, and 12 bases lay between the germline ends. CDR3 loop: CASSISQGHNSPLHF. In nucleotides, the CDR3 is TGTGCCAGTAGTATATCGCAGGGTCACAATTCACCCCTCCACTTT.

V and J are TRBV27 and TRBJ1-1, with D possibly TRBD1 on 6 matching bases. V lost 2 bases and J lost 3, with 13 bases in between. The germline V gene encodes CDR1 MNHEY and CDR2 SMNVEV (reference sequence). The CDR3 spans 15 residues. The CDR3 region has the DNA TGTGCCAGCAGTTTAACCGGGACACCACACACTGAAGCTTTCTTT. Amino acids: CASSLTGTPHTEAFF.

This clone appeared a few times. The chain carries TRBV9 and TRBJ1-4; TRBD1 is a possible D gene (5 bases). This CDR3 contains 15 residues. Germline V lookup: CDR1 SGDLS, CDR2 YYNGEE. V dropped 4 bases and J dropped 6 bases, with 16 bases sitting between them. DNA for the CDR3: TGTGCCAGCAGCCCTTCGACAGTGACCGATGAAAAACTGTTTTTT. Protein product: CASSPSTVTDEKLFF.

This chain uses TRBV5-1 with TRBJ2-3; 7 positions agree with TRBD2. Germline V gives CDR1 SGHRS, CDR2 YFSETQ. CDR3 length: 17 residues. J lost 4 bases, V lost 3 bases, and 14 bases had no gene match. The CDR3 protein is CASSSPRGEFLPDTQYF. CDR3 nucleotides: TGCGCCAGCAGCTCCCCCCGGGGGGAGTTTCTTCCAGATACGCAGTATTTT. The full variable domain, in which reference TRBV5-1 and TRBJ2-3 provide the parts outside the CDR3, is KAGVTQTPRYLIKTRGQQVTLSCSPISGHRSVSWYQQTPGQGLQFLFEYFSETQRNKGNFPGRFSGRQFSNSRSEMNVSTLELGDSALYLCASSSPRGEFLPDTQYFGPGTRLTVL.

V usage is TRBV30 and J usage is TRBJ2-7; perhaps TRBD1 as D (5 bases). CDR1 GTSNPN and CDR2 SVGIG come from the germline V gene (reference sequence). The CDR3 loop spans 13 amino acids. V gave up 7 bases and J gave up 4 bases, with 17 bases separating them. This CDR3 reads CASETGRPYEQYF. Here the CDR3 DNA reads TGTGCCTCCGAAACAGGACGGCCTTACGAGCAGTACTTC.

This chain uses TRBV28 with TRBJ1-1; D is perhaps TRBD1 (5 bases). This CDR3 has 12 amino acids. CDR1 and CDR2 (germline): MDHEN, SYDVKM. Trimming stripped 3 bases from V and 9 bases from J, with 11 bases between. CDR3 nucleotides: TGTGCCAGCAGTTTGGCGGGACTCAAAGCTTTCTTT. Protein product: CASSLAGLKAFF.

The chain is built from TRBV3-1 (or the pseudogene TRBV3-2) and TRBJ2-5; TRBD1 might be the D (5 bases). V lost 4 bases, J lost 1 base, and 10 bases lay in between. The CDR3 is 14 amino acids. The germline V gene has CDR1 LGHDT and CDR2 YNNKEL (reference sequence). CDR3 sequence: CASSLRTPQETQYF. DNA of the CDR3: TGTGCCAGCAGCCTCCGGACACCCCAAGAGACCCAGTACTTC.

This clone has a count of ten or more. The chain couples TRBV9 to TRBJ1-2; 8 bases map to TRBD1. The germline gives CDR1 SGDLS, CDR2 YYNGEE. The CDR3 spans 15 residues. J gave up 4 bases and V 0 bases, and 5 bases lay outside the gene matches. CDR3 DNA sequence: TGTGCCAGCAGCGTAGAGTCAGGGGGCGTCTATGGCTACACCTTC. Its translation: CASSVESGGVYGYTF.

The chain joins TRBV5-1 to TRBJ2-1; 7 bases agree with TRBD2. There are 14 residues in the CDR3. CDR1 is SGHRS, CDR2 YFSETQ, per germline. V was pared by 5 bases and J by 6 bases, with 8 bases of the junction left unmatched. The CDR3: CASSPSGAVNEQFF. CDR3 nucleotide sequence: TGCGCCAGCAGTCCCAGCGGGGCCGTCAATGAGCAGTTCTTC.

J is TRBJ2-7 and V is TRBV27, with TRBD1 matching 10 bases. With V trimmed by 4 bases and J by 12 bases, 12 bases remained unmatched. The germline CDR1 and CDR2 sequences are MNHEY and SMNVEV (reference sequence). The CDR3 covers 14 residues. In nucleotides, the CDR3 is TGTGCCAGCAGTTCAACCCCGGGACAGGGGCCCGTGTACTTC. This encodes CASSSTPGQGPVYF.

This sequence joins TRBV2 and TRBJ1-6; D is perhaps TRBD1 (5 bases). This CDR3 region has 15 residues. V was clipped by 4 bases and J by 8 bases, with 15 bases between them. Germline V lookup: CDR1 SNHLY, CDR2 FYNNEI. The CDR3 sequence is CASSGSGGGDSPLHF. In DNA, the CDR3 is TGTGCCAGCAGTGGCTCGGGGGGGGGAGATTCACCCCTCCACTTT.

This clone was seen a handful of times. The chain employs TRBV3-1 (or the pseudogene TRBV3-2) and TRBJ1-2; D is uncertain. Germline CDR1 LGHDT, CDR2 YNNKEL (reference sequence). Trimming cost V 0 bases and J 0 bases, with 11 bases left between them. The CDR3 is 16 residues long. The CDR3: CASSQDYAGANYGYTF. The CDR3 bases are TGTGCCAGCAGCCAAGATTATGCCGGAGCTAACTATGGCTACACCTTC.

This chain joins TRBV15 and TRBJ1-1; D possibly corresponds to TRBD1 (6 bases). The germline V gene encodes CDR1 LNHNV and CDR2 YYDKDF (reference sequence). The CDR3 runs to 12 residues. V dropped 9 bases and J dropped 2 bases, with 10 bases sitting between them. The CDR3, as DNA: TGTGCCACAACGGACAGTAACACTGAAGCTTTCTTT. The encoded protein is CATTDSNTEAFF.

This rearrangement joins TRBV5-4 to TRBJ1-1, with 9 nucleotides matching TRBD1. Germline values: CDR1 SGHNT, CDR2 YYREEE (reference sequence). The CDR3 length is 15 residues. V lost 4 bases and J lost 5; bases outside the gene matches: 9. The CDR3 protein is CASSTRTGDLTEAFF. CDR3 nucleotide sequence: TGTGCCAGCAGCACCCGGACAGGGGACCTTACTGAAGCTTTCTTT.